Given below is one T cell receptor beta chain in context. Its specificity is not known. Original methodology: Junction-only immunoSEQ data arrived without quality scores, meaning filtering differed. Sequencing was performed with immunoSEQ multiplex PCR; in TCRdb, only in-frame clones are kept and a portion is missing. The V and J calls and clone size come from that table; D and trimming were worked out from the DNA. The table lists roughly 2.2 million clones, 85% to 95% of them singletons, with about 0.41% in the top ten. The data were taken from a study of shared clonotypes between healthy human individuals. Deletions cut 6 bases from V and 5 bases from J, with 11 bases between. CDR3 length: 12 residues. Per germline, CDR1 MNHNY and CDR2 SVGAGI (reference sequence). Study-wide results and limits: Naive subsets generally had larger estimated richness than memory subsets.

The clonotype was recovered from a man younger than 35 in good health. Some clones in this sample may be carry-over from other donors' samples. Sequences were obtained from naive CD4+ T cells from PBMCs. This sample's subset: CD45RA+ positively selected. V is TRBV6-6 and J is TRBJ2-7; no firm D call. The CDR3 loop reads CASRGTWDEQYF. DNA of the CDR3: TGTGCCAGCAGGGGAACCTGGGACGAGCAGTACTTC.